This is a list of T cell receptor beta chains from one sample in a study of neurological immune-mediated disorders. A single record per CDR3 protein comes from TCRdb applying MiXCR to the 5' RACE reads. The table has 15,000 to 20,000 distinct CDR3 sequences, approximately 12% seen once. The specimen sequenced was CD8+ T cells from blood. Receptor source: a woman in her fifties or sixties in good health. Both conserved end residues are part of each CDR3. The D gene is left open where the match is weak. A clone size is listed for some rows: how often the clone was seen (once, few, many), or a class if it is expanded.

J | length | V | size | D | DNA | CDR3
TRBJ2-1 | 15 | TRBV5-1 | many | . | TGCGCCAGCAGCTTGCCGCGGAGCTCCTACAATGAGCAGTTCTTC | CASSLPRSSYNEQFF
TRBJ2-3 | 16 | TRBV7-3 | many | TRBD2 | TGTGCCAGCAGCTTAATGGCGGGGGGTTCCACAGATACGCAGTATTTT | CASSLMAGGSTDTQYF
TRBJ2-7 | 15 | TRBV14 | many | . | TGTGCCAGCAGCCATTGGGACACCAGCTCCTACGAGCAGTACTTC | CASSHWDTSSYEQYF
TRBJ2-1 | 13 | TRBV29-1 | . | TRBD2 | TGCAGCGTTGCGGGGGGGGTCTACAATGAGCAGTTCTTC | CSVAGGVYNEQFF
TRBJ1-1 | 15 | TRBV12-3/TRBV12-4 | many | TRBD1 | TGTGCCAGCAGTTATACAGGGGTTGGGAACACTGAAGCTTTCTTT | CASSYTGVGNTEAFF
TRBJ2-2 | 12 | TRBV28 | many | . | TGTGCCAGCAGTTTAGGAGCCGGGGAGCTGTTTTTT | CASSLGAGELFF
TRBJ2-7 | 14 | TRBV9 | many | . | TGTGCCAGCAGCGTAGGGGATCTCCCCTACGAGCAGTACTTC | CASSVGDLPYEQYF
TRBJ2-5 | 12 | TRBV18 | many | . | TGTGCCAGCTCATACAGCGGGGAGACCCAGTACTTC | CASSYSGETQYF
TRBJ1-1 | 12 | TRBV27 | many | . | TGTGCCAGCATTTCAGGGAACACTGAAGCTTTCTTT | CASISGNTEAFF
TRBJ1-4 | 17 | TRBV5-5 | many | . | TGTGCCAGCAGCTTGATGGGGTCGGGAGGGGCTAATGAAAAACTGTTTTTT | CASSLMGSGGANEKLFF
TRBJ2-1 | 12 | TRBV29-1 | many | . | TGCAGCGTTGACCGGCCGCGGGATGAGCAGTTCTTC | CSVDRPRDEQFF
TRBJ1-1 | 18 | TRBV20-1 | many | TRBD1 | TGCAGTGCTAGCCCCCCCCAGGGGGACATAGTGATGAACACTGAAGCTTTCTTT | CSASPPQGDIVMNTEAFF
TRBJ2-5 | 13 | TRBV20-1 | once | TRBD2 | TGCAGTGCTATAGGGGTAGCGGGGACCCCTAGGGACTTC | CSAIGVAGTPRDF
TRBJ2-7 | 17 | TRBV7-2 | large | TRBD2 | TGTGCCAGCAGCTCCGGGACTAGCGGGGGTCCCAGGTACGAGCAGTACTTC | CASSSGTSGGPRYEQYF
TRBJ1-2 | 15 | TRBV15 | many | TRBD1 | TGTGCCACCAGCGTCGACGGGACAGGGGCGTCTGGCTACACCTTC | CATSVDGTGASGYTF
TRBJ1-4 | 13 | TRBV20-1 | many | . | TGCAGTGCTAGAGGGGGGGCTGGTGAAAAACTGTTTTTT | CSARGGAGEKLFF